This section outlines one TCR beta chain sequence together with its context. V lost 4 bases to trimming and J lost 7 bases, with 14 bases between them. CDR1 LNHDA and CDR2 SQIVND come from the germline V gene (reference sequence). The CDR3 runs to 15 residues. These data belong to a study of blood T cell repertoires in COVID-19. Repertoires were generated with immunoSEQ multiplex PCR, while TCRdb's copy carries only in-frame clones and drops some. Of 490,000 or so clones listed, approximately 90% were seen once; the top ten hold approximately 8%. Sequencing input: PBMCs or T cells enriched from blood (not recorded which). The rearrangement links TRBV19 to TRBJ1-6, with D perhaps matching TRBD1 (6 bases). This TCR came from a woman in her sixties who had recovered from COVID-19. CDR3 sequence reads: CASSTETGINSPLHF. CDR3 DNA sequence: TGTGCCAGTAGTACGGAGACAGGAATCAATTCACCCCTCCACTTT. Variable domain in full (rest from reference TRBV19 and TRBJ1-6): DGGITQSPKYLFRKEGQNVTLSCEQNLNHDAMYWYRQDPGQGLRLIYYSQIVNDFQKGDIAEGYSVSREKKESFPLTVTSAQKNPTAFYLCASSTETGINSPLHFGNGTRLTVT.